The clone carrying this T cell receptor (beta chain) was picked up many times. These data belong to a study of blood T cells in healthy people across ages. Primers used in a second PCR of about 7 to 11 cycles were a sample-barcoded 5' primer and a J-beta primer mix. TCRdb itself ran the 5' RACE reads through MiXCR, one entry per CDR3 protein. The profile shows hundreds of thousands of distinct CDR3 sequences, approximately 30% of them singletons. This CDR3 has 16 amino acids. V lost 6 bases and J 0 bases, leaving 12 bases between the germline ends. Germline V CDR1 and CDR2: MRHNA, SNTAGT. The sequence derives from a woman of 80 years or more in good health. This chain uses TRBV6-4 with TRBJ2-6; D is possibly TRBD1 (5 bases). Sequencing was performed on blood. The CDR3 DNA sequence: TGTGCCAGCAGCAGGGATCCGGTCTCTGGGGCCAACGTCCTGACTTTC. This sequence encodes CASSRDPVSGANVLTF.